A few counts support the clone carrying this T cell receptor beta chain. Time point specified: newly diagnosed GD, antithyroid drugs for less than 3 months. TCR sequences were obtained from RNA taken from PBMCs. This entry belongs to a study of regulatory T cells in long-lasting Graves disease. Looking at the study overall: Patients with new Graves' disease had used antithyroid drugs below 3 months.

iRepertoire HTBI primers and Arm-PCR of CDR3 regions built TCR beta libraries. TCRdb reanalysed the multiplex PCR reads using MiXCR and keeps one entry per CDR3 protein. The data hold about 430,000 distinct CDR3 sequences, with approximately 15% observed a single time. CDR1 and CDR2 from the germline V gene are SGHVS and FQNEAQ. V dropped 1 base and J dropped 9 bases, with 10 bases sitting between them. The CDR3 extends over 13 amino acids. The data were also submitted as part of a second study, on T cells in Graves' hyperthyroidism and ophthalmopathy.

Specimen: peripheral blood mononuclear cells (PBMCs), collected at new diagnosis, from a patient treated with antithyroid drugs. The chain recombines TRBV7-8 with TRBJ2-1; D uncertain. The source of this sequence is a woman aged 40-49 years with Graves disease. This CDR3 reads CASSLGRWVEQFF. CDR3 coding DNA: TGTGCCAGCAGCTTAGGGCGGTGGGTTGAGCAGTTCTTC.